This T cell receptor (beta chain) was found in a study of blood T cell repertoires in COVID-19. About the research overall: COVID-19 samples, acute and convalescent, were from the United States, Italy and Spain. T cells, B-cell-depleted T cells, or PBMCs supplied cDNA or gDNA.

Turning to this clone: One end of the junction does not line up with germline, which may come from a read error.

Sequencing used immunoSEQ multiplex PCR; TCRdb keeps in-frame clones, though not all of them. The table has roughly 60,000 clones, roughly 77% seen once; the top ten hold 14% to 15%. Sequenced material: peripheral blood. This receptor was identified in an elderly man with acute or convalescent COVID-19.

CDR3 DNA: TGTGCCACCCGCGGGATCCAAAACTTC. Protein sequence: CATRGIQNF. This chain connects TRBV10-3 to TRBJ2-7, with a tentative D call TRBD2 (6 bases). The V gene's germline CDR1 is ENHRY and CDR2 SYGVKD. This CDR3 is 9 amino acids long.